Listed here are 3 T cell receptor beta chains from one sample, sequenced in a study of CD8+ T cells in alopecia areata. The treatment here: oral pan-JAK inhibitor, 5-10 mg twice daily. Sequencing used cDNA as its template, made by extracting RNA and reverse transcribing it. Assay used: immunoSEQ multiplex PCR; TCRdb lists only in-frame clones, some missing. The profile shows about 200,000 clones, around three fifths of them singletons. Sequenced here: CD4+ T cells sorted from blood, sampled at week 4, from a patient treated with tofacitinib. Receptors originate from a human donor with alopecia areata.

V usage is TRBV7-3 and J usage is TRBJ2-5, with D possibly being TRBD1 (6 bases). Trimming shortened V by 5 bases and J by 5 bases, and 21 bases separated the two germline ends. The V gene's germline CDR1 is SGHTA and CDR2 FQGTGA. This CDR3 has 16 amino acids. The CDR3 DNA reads TGTGCCAGCAGCCCCTCCGGCACGGTTGGGGGCGAGACCCAGTACTTC. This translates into CASSPSGTVGGETQYF.

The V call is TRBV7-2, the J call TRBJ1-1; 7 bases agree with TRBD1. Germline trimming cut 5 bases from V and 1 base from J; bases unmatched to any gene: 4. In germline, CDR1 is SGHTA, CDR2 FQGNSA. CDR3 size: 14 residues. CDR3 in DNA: TGTGCCAGCAGCGTCGGGACAGCGAACACTGAAGCTTTCTTT. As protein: CASSVGTANTEAFF. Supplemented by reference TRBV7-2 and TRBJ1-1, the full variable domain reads GAGVSQSPSNKVTEKGKDVELRCDPISGHTALYWYRQSLGQGLEFLIYFQGNSAPDKSGLPSDRFSAERTGGSVSTLTIQRTQQEDSAVYLCASSVGTANTEAFFGQGTRLTVV.

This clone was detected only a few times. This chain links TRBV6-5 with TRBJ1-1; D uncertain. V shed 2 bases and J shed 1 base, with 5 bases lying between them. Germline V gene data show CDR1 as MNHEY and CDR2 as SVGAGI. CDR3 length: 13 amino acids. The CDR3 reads CASSYKPNTEAFF. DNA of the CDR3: TGTGCCAGCAGTTACAAGCCGAACACTGAAGCTTTCTTT.